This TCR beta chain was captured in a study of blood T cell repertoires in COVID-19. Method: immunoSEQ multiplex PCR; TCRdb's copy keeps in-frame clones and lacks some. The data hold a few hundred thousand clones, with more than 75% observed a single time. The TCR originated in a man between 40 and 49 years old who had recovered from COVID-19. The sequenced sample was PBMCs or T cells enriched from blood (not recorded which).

This chain's CDR3 is CASSLVLTSASGELFF. The CDR3 region has the DNA TGTGCCAGCAGTTTAGTGTTAACTAGCGCTAGCGGGGAGCTGTTTTTT. This sequence joins TRBV28 and TRBJ2-2, with 7 bases fitting TRBD2. The CDR3 totals 16 residues. Germline V lookup: CDR1 MDHEN, CDR2 SYDVKM. V lost 2 bases and J lost 7; bases outside the gene matches: 10.